Sequencing of this T cell receptor beta chain was carried out in a study of regulatory T cells in long-lasting Graves disease. CDR3 length equals 15 residues. CDR1 is SGHTA and CDR2 is FQGNSA in the germline V gene. Trimming left V 2 bases short and J 1 base short, with 12 bases between. The time point here: persistent/refractory GD, antithyroid drugs over 5 years with positive TRAb. The TCR library was made from RNA that had been extracted from PBMCs in TRIzol. To make TCR beta libraries, researchers used iRepertoire HTBI primers and Arm-PCR of CDR3 regions. TCRdb fed the multiplex PCR reads into MiXCR, producing one record per CDR3 protein. The table records about 430,000 distinct CDR3 sequences, approximately 22% of them present only once. A few counts support this clonotype.

This sequence originates from a female donor with Graves disease. This specimen consisted of peripheral blood mononuclear cells (PBMCs), obtained when the disease was refractory, from a patient treated with antithyroid drugs. This rearrangement joins TRBV7-2 to TRBJ2-7, with D perhaps given as TRBD1 or TRBD2 (5 bases each). CDR3 protein: CASSLFLGRSYEQYF. CDR3 nucleotides: TGTGCCAGCAGCTTATTCTTGGGACGTTCCTACGAGCAGTACTTC.